A single sample is the source of the 6 T cell receptor beta chains below, sequenced in a study of blood T cell repertoires in COVID-19. Libraries were prepared by immunoSEQ multiplex PCR; TCRdb keeps only in-frame clonotypes and omits some of them. This table has 410,000 or so clones, 70% to 90% appearing once. The sequenced sample was peripheral blood. These receptors were collected from a woman aged 30 to 39 with active or convalescent COVID-19.

The chain has TRBV11-2 and TRBJ2-3; TRBD2 matches 12 bases. With V trimmed by 5 bases and J by 4 bases, 16 bases remained unmatched. The CDR3 totals 19 residues. Per germline, CDR1 SGHAT and CDR2 FQNNGV. CDR3 in DNA: TGTGCCAGCAGCAATAGCCGAGTTCTACTAGCGGGGGGACCAGATACGCAGTATTTT. Amino acids: CASSNSRVLLAGGPDTQYF. Filled out from reference TRBV11-2 and TRBJ2-3, the complete variable domain reads EAGVAQSPRYKIIEKRQSVAFWCNPISGHATLYWYQQILGQGPKLLIQFQNNGVVDDSQLPKDRFSAERLKGVDSTLKIQPAKLEDSAVYLCASSNSRVLLAGGPDTQYFGPGTRLTVL.

The gene calls are TRBV6-2 or TRBV6-3 and TRBJ1-5; tentative D call: TRBD1 (5 bases). Between the trimmed V and J ends, which lost 2 bases and 7 bases, there was a span of 9 bases. CDR3 size: 13 residues. Germline CDR1 MNHEY, CDR2 SVGEGT. The CDR3 DNA is TGTGCCAGCAGTTACCCCGACAGACAGCCCCAGCATTTT. Translated, it gives CASSYPDRQPQHF.

J is TRBJ1-1 and V is TRBV4-1; perhaps TRBD1 as D (6 bases). Germline V gene data show CDR1 as MGHRA and CDR2 as YSYEKL. The CDR3 loop spans 18 amino acids. V was clipped by 2 bases and J by 3 bases, with 22 bases between them. The CDR3 nucleotides are TGCGCCAGCAGCCAAAAACAAAGGGGGGGGAGCCGGGACACTGAAGCTTTCTTT. Translated: CASSQKQRGGSRDTEAFF.

J is TRBJ1-1 and V is TRBV15, with D uncertain. The CDR3 sequence is 15 residues long. Trimming removed 0 bases at V and 3 bases at J, with 11 bases between. Germline CDR1 LNHNV, CDR2 YYDKDF (reference sequence). CDR3 in DNA: TGTGCCACCAGCAGAGATACGGGAGCGGACACTGAAGCTTTCTTT. Its translation: CATSRDTGADTEAFF. The full variable domain, completed using reference TRBV15 and TRBJ1-1, is DAMVIQNPRYQVTQFGKPVTLSCSQTLNHNVMYWYQQKSSQAPKLLFHYYDKDFNNEADTPDNFQSRRPNTSFCFLDIRSPGLGDTAMYLCATSRDTGADTEAFFGQGTRLTVV.

This chain links TRBV3-1 (or the pseudogene TRBV3-2) with TRBJ2-2; TRBD2 matches at 11 bases. Germline V gives CDR1 LGHDT, CDR2 YNNKEL (reference sequence). V dropped 3 bases and J dropped 6; count of bases not matched to a gene: 3. This CDR3 has 15 amino acids. The CDR3, as DNA: TGTGCCAGCAGCCATACTAGCGGGAGCTCCGGGGAGCTGTTTTTT. As protein: CASSHTSGSSGELFF.

The chain uses TRBV13 and TRBJ1-1; D is unresolved. This CDR3 is built from 18 residues. V gave up 4 bases and J gave up 1 base, with 22 bases separating them. Germline-derived CDR1 and CDR2 are PRHDT and FYEKMQ (reference sequence). CDR3 region: CASSSARTGHGGNTEAFF. Here the CDR3 DNA reads TGTGCCAGCAGCTCTGCCAGGACTGGTCACGGCGGGAACACTGAAGCTTTCTTT.